The 21 T cell receptor beta chains given below trace back to one sample, sequenced in a study of beta chain features in type 1 diabetes. As every portion of the isolated RNA was reverse transcribed, the sequencing read expressed TCRB transcripts. Libraries were prepared by immunoSEQ multiplex PCR; TCRdb keeps only in-frame clonotypes and omits some of them. This repertoire shows 20,000 to 25,000 clones, over 60% found once; its top ten account for around 2%. Sequencing used Tregs from blood. These TCRs come from a woman between 40 and 55 years old in good health.

This chain uses TRBV7-2 with TRBJ2-3; 8 positions match TRBD2. The CDR3 has 14 amino acids. Germline trimming cut 1 base from V and 3 bases from J; bases unmatched to any gene: 0. In germline, CDR1 is SGHTA, CDR2 FQGNSA. In DNA form, the CDR3 reads TGTGCCAGCAGCTTAGTAGCGGGAACAGATACGCAGTATTTT. This gives the protein CASSLVAGTDTQYF.

V is TRBV18 and J is TRBJ2-3; TRBD2 aligns across 7 bases. The CDR3 runs to 17 residues. Germline assignment: CDR1 KGHSH and CDR2 LQKENI. V shed 2 bases, J shed 8 bases, and the junction held 16 bases outside the gene matches. The CDR3 DNA reads as TGTGCCAGCTCACCAAGGTTCAGCGGGGACCTGCCAGCTACGCAGTATTTT. Its translation is CASSPRFSGDLPATQYF.

CDR3 nucleotides: TGTGCCAGCAGCGTATCCTCGACAGGACCTTATGGCTACACCTTC. This gives the protein CASSVSSTGPYGYTF. The chain combines TRBV9 with TRBJ1-2, with D perhaps matching TRBD1 (6 bases). The CDR3 length is 15 residues. The V and J ends lost 1 base and 5 bases respectively, with 15 bases between them. Germline assignment: CDR1 SGDLS and CDR2 YYNGEE.

This clone appeared a single time. The chain links TRBV2 to TRBJ2-5; TRBD2 matches 7 bases. CDR3 size: 13 residues. Per the germline V gene, CDR1 is SNHLY and CDR2 is FYNNEI. V was clipped by 8 bases and J by 7 bases; unmatched bases: 10. This CDR3 reads CASFDGGIGTQYF. The CDR3 coding sequence is TGTGCCAGCTTTGACGGGGGGATAGGGACCCAGTACTTC.

The rearrangement links TRBV19 to TRBJ1-5; TRBD1 is a possible D gene (5 bases). CDR1 is LNHDA, CDR2 SQIVND, per germline (reference sequence). There are 15 residues in the CDR3. V was trimmed by 0 bases and J by 9 bases, leaving 15 bases between them. The CDR3 nucleotides read TGTGCCAGTAGTATAGATGACGGGGGAGGGATGCCCCAGCATTTT. Translation: CASSIDDGGGMPQHF.

This clone was detected a few times. The DNA of the CDR3 is TGTGCCAGTAGACGCCGGGAACAAGAGACCCAGTACTTC. It is translated as CASRRREQETQYF. J is TRBJ2-5 and V is TRBV19; a weak D match, TRBD2 (5 bases). Trimming cost V 6 bases and J 2 bases, with 10 bases left between them. The CDR3 contains 13 residues. CDR1 LNHDA and CDR2 SQIVND come from the germline V gene (reference sequence).

V gene TRBV10-1 combines with J gene TRBJ2-7; the match to TRBD1 covers 10 bases. The V and J ends lost 3 bases and 4 bases, in that order; junction bases with no gene match: 6. This CDR3 region has 15 residues. Germline V gives CDR1 WNHNN, CDR2 SYGVQD (reference sequence). The CDR3 loop reads CASSDPTGGKYEQYF. The CDR3 DNA sequence: TGCGCCAGCAGTGACCCGACAGGGGGCAAGTACGAGCAGTACTTC.

The chain links TRBV6-1 to TRBJ2-3; no firm D call. CDR1 and CDR2 (germline): MNHNS, SASEGT. CDR3 length: 16 amino acids. V was pared by 2 bases and J by 8 bases, with 20 bases between. The CDR3 reads CASSETHGSITGTQYF. Written as DNA, the CDR3 is TGTGCCAGCAGTGAAACACACGGATCGATCACGGGTACGCAGTATTTT.

The rearrangement joins TRBV11-2 to TRBJ2-3; D perhaps matches TRBD1 (6 bases). Per the germline V gene, CDR1 is SGHAT and CDR2 is FQNNGV. Trimming removed 3 bases at V and 3 bases at J, with 13 bases between. The CDR3 sequence is 15 residues long. CDR3 region: CASSLDVGQTDTQYF. CDR3 nucleotides: TGTGCCAGCAGCTTGGACGTTGGACAGACAGATACGCAGTATTTT. Together with reference TRBV11-2 and TRBJ2-3, the CDR3 gives the full variable domain: EAGVAQSPRYKIIEKRQSVAFWCNPISGHATLYWYQQILGQGPKLLIQFQNNGVVDDSQLPKDRFSAERLKGVDSTLKIQPAKLEDSAVYLCASSLDVGQTDTQYFGPGTRLTVL.

This rearrangement joins TRBV7-9 to TRBJ1-1; perhaps TRBD1 as D (6 bases). With 0 bases removed from V and 11 bases from J, the gap between germline ends came to 13 bases. This CDR3 is built from 13 residues. The germline V gene encodes CDR1 SEHNR and CDR2 FQNEAQ (reference sequence). CDR3 in amino acids: CASSLAGGRGAFF. CDR3 in DNA: TGTGCCAGCAGCTTAGCAGGGGGAAGAGGGGCTTTCTTT.

The rearrangement uses TRBV10-3 and TRBJ2-7, with D perhaps TRBD1 (6 bases). V lost 4 bases, J lost 1 base, and 8 bases lay in between. The CDR3 length is 13 residues. CDR1 is ENHRY and CDR2 is SYGVKD in the germline V gene. CDR3 protein: CAISGQGSYEQYF. The CDR3 nucleotides are TGTGCCATCAGTGGCCAGGGGTCCTACGAGCAGTACTTC.

The J gene is TRBJ2-7, the V gene TRBV2, with a tentative D call TRBD2 (6 bases). There are 16 residues in the CDR3. Deletions cut 6 bases from V and 2 bases from J, with 20 bases between. Looked up from germline, CDR1 is SNHLY and CDR2 is FYNNEI. CDR3 nucleotides: TGTGCCAGCAGGGCCCTGACCGGGACTTCAGCCTACGAGCAGTACTTC. Amino acid sequence: CASRALTGTSAYEQYF.

The chain has TRBV4-3 and TRBJ2-5; a weak D match, TRBD2 (7 bases). CDR3 length: 16 amino acids. Germline lookup yields CDR1 LGHNA and CDR2 YSLEER. The germline V and J ends were trimmed by 4 bases and 5 bases, with 20 bases remaining between them. In nucleotides, the CDR3 is TGCGCCAGCAGCCCCGGACCCGGGGGGCGCCGGGAGACCCAGTACTTC. Translation: CASSPGPGGRRETQYF.

V usage is TRBV7-9 and J usage is TRBJ1-2; TRBD1 agrees at 7 bases. Germline V gene lookup returns CDR1 SEHNR and CDR2 FQNEAQ (reference sequence). With V trimmed by 3 bases and J by 5 bases, 9 bases remained unmatched. This CDR3 comprises 15 residues. CDR3 nucleotides: TGTGCCAGCAGCTTCACAAGGGACAGATCATATGGCTACACCTTC. Its protein is CASSFTRDRSYGYTF.

The chain combines TRBV5-4 with TRBJ2-7; no firm D call. Germline CDR1 SGHNT, CDR2 YYREEE (reference sequence). This CDR3 has 12 amino acids. Trimming removed 0 bases from V and 7 bases from J, with 8 bases in between. The CDR3 nucleotides read TGTGCCAGCAGCTTGGTTGACGGGGAGCAGTACTTC. Protein product: CASSLVDGEQYF. Combining the CDR3 with reference TRBV5-4 and TRBJ2-7 gives the whole variable domain ETGVTQSPTHLIKTRGQQVTLRCSSQSGHNTVSWYQQALGQGPQFIFQYYREEENGRGNFPPRFSGLQFPNYSSELNVNALELDDSALYLCASSLVDGEQYFGPGTRLTVT.

This clone was counted a single time. The chain combines TRBV5-1 with TRBJ2-2; 12 nucleotides match TRBD2. The CDR3 contains 15 residues. V dropped 3 bases and J dropped 4; count of bases not matched to a gene: 1. CDR1 is SGHRS and CDR2 is YFSETQ in the germline V gene. The CDR3 DNA follows: TGCGCCAGCAGCTCGGGACTAGCGGGCACCGGGGAGCTGTTTTTT. As protein: CASSSGLAGTGELFF.

V gene TRBV27 combines with J gene TRBJ2-7; 7 bases are shared with TRBD1. Germline CDR1 reads MNHEY; CDR2 reads SMNVEV (reference sequence). CDR3 size: 15 residues. V shed 5 bases, J shed 3 bases, and the junction held 10 bases outside the gene matches. The CDR3 nucleotides read TGTGCCAGCAGTGCCTCCGGGACAGTATACTACGAGCAGTACTTC. Protein product: CASSASGTVYYEQYF.

The table lists this clone with a few counts. J is TRBJ1-1 and V is TRBV11-3, with a weak D call TRBD1 (6 bases). CDR1 and CDR2 from the germline V gene are SGHNT and YENEEA. Trimming left V 2 bases short and J 1 base short, with 11 bases between. The CDR3 runs to 15 residues. Here the CDR3 DNA reads TGTGCCAGCAGCTTACTGGGGGCGCCGAACACTGAAGCTTTCTTT. Amino acid sequence: CASSLLGAPNTEAFF.

The V call is TRBV6-1, the J call TRBJ2-4, with 7 bases aligning to TRBD1. CDR3 size: 13 residues. V dropped 2 bases and J dropped 9; count of bases not matched to a gene: 4. Germline V gene lookup returns CDR1 MNHNS and CDR2 SASEGT. CDR3 sequence reads: CASSEPAGGIQYF. CDR3 DNA sequence: TGTGCCAGCAGTGAACCGGCAGGGGGCATTCAGTACTTC.

This clone was detected only a few times. V and J are TRBV7-9 and TRBJ2-3; 11 nucleotides match TRBD2. This CDR3 spans 17 amino acids. The trim removed 5 bases at V and 3 bases at J, leaving 10 bases unmatched. The germline V gene encodes CDR1 SEHNR and CDR2 FQNEAQ (reference sequence). CDR3 sequence reads: CASSPWVAGGPTDTQYF. The CDR3 nucleotides are TGTGCCAGCAGCCCCTGGGTAGCGGGGGGGCCGACAGATACGCAGTATTTT.

The chain joins TRBV19 to TRBJ1-2, with 9 bases lining up with TRBD1. Per germline, CDR1 LNHDA and CDR2 SQIVND (reference sequence). J gave up 6 bases and V 9 bases, and 17 bases lay outside the gene matches. This CDR3 spans 16 amino acids. The chain's CDR3 is CASSFSVGQGSHGYTF. The CDR3 nucleotides are TGTGCCAGCTCATTCTCGGTGGGACAGGGATCTCATGGCTACACCTTC.